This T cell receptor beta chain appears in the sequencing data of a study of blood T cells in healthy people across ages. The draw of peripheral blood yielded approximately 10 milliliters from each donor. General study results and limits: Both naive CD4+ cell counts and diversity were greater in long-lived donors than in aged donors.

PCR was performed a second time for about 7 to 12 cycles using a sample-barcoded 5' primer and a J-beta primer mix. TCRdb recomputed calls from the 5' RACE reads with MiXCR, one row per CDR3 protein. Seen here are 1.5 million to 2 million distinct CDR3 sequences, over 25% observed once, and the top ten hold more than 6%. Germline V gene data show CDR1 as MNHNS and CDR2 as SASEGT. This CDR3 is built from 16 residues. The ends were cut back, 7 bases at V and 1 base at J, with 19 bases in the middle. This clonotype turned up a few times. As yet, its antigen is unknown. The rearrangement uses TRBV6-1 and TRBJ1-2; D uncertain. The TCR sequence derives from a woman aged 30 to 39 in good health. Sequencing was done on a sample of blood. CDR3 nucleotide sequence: TGTGCCAGCATGGGTTTCGGACGTAACTTTAACTATGGCTACACCTTC. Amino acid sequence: CASMGFGRNFNYGYTF.